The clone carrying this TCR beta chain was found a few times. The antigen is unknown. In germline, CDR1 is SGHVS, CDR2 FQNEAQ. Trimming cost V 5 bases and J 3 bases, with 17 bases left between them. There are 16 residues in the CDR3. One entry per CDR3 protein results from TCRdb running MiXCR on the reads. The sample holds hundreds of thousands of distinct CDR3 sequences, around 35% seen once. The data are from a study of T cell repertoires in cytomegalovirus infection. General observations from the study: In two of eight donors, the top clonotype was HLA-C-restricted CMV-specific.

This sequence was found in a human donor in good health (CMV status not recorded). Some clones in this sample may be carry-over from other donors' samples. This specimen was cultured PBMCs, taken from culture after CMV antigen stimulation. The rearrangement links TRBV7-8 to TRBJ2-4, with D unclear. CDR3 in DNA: TGTGCCAGCAGCCCCCGAAGCCGATTAGTCAAAAACATTCAGTACTTC. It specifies CASSPRSRLVKNIQYF. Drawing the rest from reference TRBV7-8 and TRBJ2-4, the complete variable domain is GAGVSQSPRYKVAKRGQDVALRCDPISGHVSLFWYQQALGQGPEFLTYFQNEAQLDKSGLPSDRFFAERPEGSVSTLKIQRTQQEDSAVYLCASSPRSRLVKNIQYFGAGTRLSVL.